The subject of this entry is one T cell receptor (beta chain). Its antigen is not identified. Each donor was nominally healthy when sampled (though unrecorded immune exposures were likely). These data belong to a study of cytomegalovirus exposure and HLA in healthy donors. Amplification used 60 Vbeta primers and 13 Jbeta primers. Sequenced by immunoSEQ multiplex PCR; TCRdb stores in-frame clones only, minus some. The sample shows around 200,000 clones, about 80% of them seen only once. General observations from the study: While the bulk of TCR sequences proved rare, some public TCRs turned up in many donors. HLA alleles were associated with 16,000 or so TCR beta sequences in a later analysis at 0.05 false discovery rate.

The sequenced sample consisted of PBMCs. The clonotype comes from a woman aged 45-65 years in good health and CMV-seropositive.

DNA of the CDR3: TGTGCCAGCAGCCTCACCTCGGCGGGCTCCTACAATGAGCAGTTCTTC. Protein sequence: CASSLTSAGSYNEQFF. The J gene is TRBJ2-1, the V gene TRBV7-9; tentative D call: TRBD2 (5 bases). Per germline, CDR1 SEHNR and CDR2 FQNEAQ (reference sequence). The CDR3 covers 16 residues. Trimming took 5 bases from V and 0 from J, leaving 14 bases between them.